The entry below gives a single T cell receptor beta chain sequence along with its context. Source study methods: By means of reference gene primer amplification, nucleated cell counts were estimated. Here immunoSEQ multiplex PCR was the method, and the copy in TCRdb shows in-frame clones only, minus some. From that table come the V and J calls and clone size; the DNA was used to work out D and trimming. The profile shows 120,000 or so clones, around 70% of them singletons. This specimen comes from a study of blood T cell repertoires in COVID-19. Losses at the gene ends were 5 bases for V and 7 bases for J; bases not matched to a gene: 13. Germline CDR1 MNHNY, CDR2 SVGAGI (reference sequence). This CDR3 spans 16 amino acids.

Sequencing was carried out using peripheral blood. The V and J genes are TRBV6-6 and TRBJ2-7, with 11 bases fitting TRBD2. The TCR comes from a man aged 60-69 years with acute or convalescent COVID-19. This CDR3 is CASSRLAGGYLGEQYF. CDR3 bases: TGTGCCAGCAGTCGATTAGCGGGAGGGTACTTGGGGGAGCAGTACTTC.